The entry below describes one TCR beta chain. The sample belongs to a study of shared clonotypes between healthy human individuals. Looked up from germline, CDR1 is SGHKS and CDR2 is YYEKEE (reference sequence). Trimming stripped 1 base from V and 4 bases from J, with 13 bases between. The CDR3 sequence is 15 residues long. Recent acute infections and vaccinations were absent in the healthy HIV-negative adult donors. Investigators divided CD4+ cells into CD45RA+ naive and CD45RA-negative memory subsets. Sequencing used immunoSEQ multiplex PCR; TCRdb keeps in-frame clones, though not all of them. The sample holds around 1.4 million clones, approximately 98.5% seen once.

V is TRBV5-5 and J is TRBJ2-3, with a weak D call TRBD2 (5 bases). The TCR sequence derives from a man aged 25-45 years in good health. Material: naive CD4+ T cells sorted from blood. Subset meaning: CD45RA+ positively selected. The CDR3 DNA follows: TGTGCCAGCAGCTTGCCCGCTGGAGGCCCAGATACGCAGTATTTT. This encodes CASSLPAGGPDTQYF.